This T cell receptor (beta chain) originates from a study of graft-versus-host responses after intestinal transplantation (dated by TCRdb to about 2021). In terms of the full investigation: Multivisceral, liver-intestinal, or isolated intestinal transplants were received by the recipients. Anti-thymocyte globulin induction was given to all recipients, followed by maintenance tacrolimus and steroids for roughly 3 years. After intestinal transplantation, graft-versus-host and host-versus-graft alloreactive T cell clones were followed in the graft, circulation and bone marrow using bulk TCR-beta CDR3 sequencing. To identify alloreactive clones, pre-transplant mixed lymphocyte reaction products were sequenced and compared with unstimulated pre-transplant donor and recipient T cells. The cohort enrolled about two dozen intestinal transplant recipients, one of whom was a retransplant, and a few patients without pretransplant specimens were excluded. Donor T cell macrochimerism was defined as a peak of at least 4% donor T cells among recipient peripheral blood mononuclear cells. Instead of going to the commercial service, samples from three later patients were sequenced in-house on an Illumina MiSeq and processed with MiXCR. The investigation overall reported the following: GvH clones were detected in recipient bone marrow, and some appeared earlier in ileal mucosa or blood, consistent with an intestinal mucosal origin. Conclusions were limited by the relatively low number and heterogeneity of intestinal transplant patients. Early after transplant, peak levels of circulating GvH clones were found to be associated with declines in HvG clones. High GvH to HvG T cell clonal ratios were observed in the allografts of patients with donor T cell macrochimerism.

Receptors were amplified or captured by the immunoSEQ multiplex PCR assay. In most patients, genomic DNA was isolated using the Qiagen DNeasy Blood and Tissue Kit and sent frozen to Adaptive Biotechnologies for TCR sequencing. Adaptive Biotechnologies carried out high-throughput TCR-beta CDR3 sequencing of genomic DNA for most patients. Regarding the original processing steps: TCR sequencing data for 15 to 20 patients were retrieved from Adaptive's ImmunoSEQ software; three other patients were processed with MiXCR and VDJtools. CD4 versus CD8 sorting errors were corrected by removing sequences found in both subsets at a frequency ratio below 5:1. CDR3 nucleotide sequences shared by donor and recipient were removed because the origin of these sequences could not be assigned. To be classed as alloreactive, a clone needed at least 2-fold expansion over unstimulated cells and a minimum CFSE-low frequency of 0.002% (template counts) or 0.001% (read counts). Clones were considered mappable if detected in sequenced pre-transplant spleen, lymph node, or MLR CFSE-low populations of the donor or recipient. The cumulative frequency of alloreactive clones was calculated as a percentage of all sequences, weighted by copy number. Drawn from immuneACCESS, this table holds only the in-frame rearrangements with V and J called that TCRdb kept. Clones are partly lost; checked studies trace under half to an unresolved V gene and leave the rest unexplained. The V and J calls and clone size were taken over from that table, and D and trimming were inferred from the DNA. A total of some 62,000 clones appear in this sample, 85% to 95% of them only once. The ten largest clones capture about 1.7% of the sample.

Here V drops 0 bases and J drops 5 bases, and the junction holds 8 bases not matched to any gene. The germline V gene provides CDR1 SGHTS and CDR2 YDEGEE. The CDR3 contains 16 residues, cysteine and phenylalanine counted. The retained sequence is limited to the CDR3, 48 bases, with the frame set at the first base. In light of the paper, this sample's time point label describes: cells obtained before transplantation from donor or recipient. CD3+CD4+ and CD3+CD8+ populations were FACS-sorted from unstimulated pre-transplant donor and recipient cells taken from spleen or lymph nodes. For this clone: No antigen is known for it. No per-base quality is available; no much larger clone lies one base away.

This TCR was sampled from a human donor who was the organ donor for an intestinal transplant. The sample in question was unstimulated CD8+ T cells sorted from spleen or lymph node cells, obtained before transplant. Rearrangement joined TRBV5-8 to TRBJ2-5, with 9 bases matching TRBD1. The nucleotide sequence reads TGTGCCAGCAGCTTGGATGGGGGGACAGGGTTGGAGACCCAGTACTTC. Its protein is CASSLDGGTGLETQYF.